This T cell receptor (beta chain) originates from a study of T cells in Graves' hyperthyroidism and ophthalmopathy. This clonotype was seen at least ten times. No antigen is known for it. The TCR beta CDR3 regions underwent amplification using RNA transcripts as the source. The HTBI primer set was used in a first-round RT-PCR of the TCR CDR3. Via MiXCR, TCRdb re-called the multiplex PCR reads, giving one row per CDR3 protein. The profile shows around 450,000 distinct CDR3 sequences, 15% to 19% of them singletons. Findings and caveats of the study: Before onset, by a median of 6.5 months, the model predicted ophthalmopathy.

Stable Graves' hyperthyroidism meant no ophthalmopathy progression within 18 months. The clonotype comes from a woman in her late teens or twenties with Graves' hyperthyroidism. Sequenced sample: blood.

DNA for the CDR3: TGTGCCAGCAGTTACTCGTTTTCGTATGAAGCTTTCTTT. Its translation: CASSYSFSYEAFF. V gene TRBV6-6 combines with J gene TRBJ1-1; D call uncertain. The CDR3 totals 13 residues. Germline values: CDR1 MNHNY, CDR2 SVGAGI (reference sequence). The ends were cut back, 0 bases at V and 7 bases at J, with 9 bases in the middle.